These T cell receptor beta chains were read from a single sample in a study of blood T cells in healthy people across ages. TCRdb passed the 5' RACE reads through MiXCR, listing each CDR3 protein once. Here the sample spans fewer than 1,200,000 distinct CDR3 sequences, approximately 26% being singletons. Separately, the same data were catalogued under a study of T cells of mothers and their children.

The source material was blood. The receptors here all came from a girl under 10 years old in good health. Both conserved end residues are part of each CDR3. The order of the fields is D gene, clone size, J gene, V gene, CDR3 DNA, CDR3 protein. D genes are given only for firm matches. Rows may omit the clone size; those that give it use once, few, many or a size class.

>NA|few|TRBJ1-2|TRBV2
TGTGCCAGCAGTGAACGGCAGACGAATGGCTACACCTTC
CASSERQTNGYTF
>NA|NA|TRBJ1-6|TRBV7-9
TGTGCCAGCAGCTTAGCGCCAAGAAATTCACCCCTCCACTTT
CASSLAPRNSPLHF
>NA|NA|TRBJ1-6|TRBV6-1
TGTGCCAGCAGTGAAGACGCAGGGGAGGCTTCACCCCTCCACTTT
CASSEDAGEASPLHF
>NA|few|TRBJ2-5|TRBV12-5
TGTGCTAGTGGTTTAGCCGCGTACCAAGAGACCCAGTACTTC
CASGLAAYQETQYF
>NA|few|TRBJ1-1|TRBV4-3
TGCGCCAGCAGCCAAGTCCCGGGTGCTGAAGCTTTCTTT
CASSQVPGAEAFF
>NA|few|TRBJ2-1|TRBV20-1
TGCAGTGCTAGAGATTCTAGGGGTTCCTACAATGAGCAGTTCTTC
CSARDSRGSYNEQFF
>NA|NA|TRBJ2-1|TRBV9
TGTGCCAGCAGCGCGGGGGCGGGAATTCCGTACAATGAGCAGTTCTTC
CASSAGAGIPYNEQFF
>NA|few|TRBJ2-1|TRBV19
TGTGCCAGTGGGGACACCTTATACAATGAGCAGTTCTTC
CASGDTLYNEQFF
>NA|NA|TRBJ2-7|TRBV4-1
TGCGCCAGCAGCCAAGATCTCTGGACCTACGAGCAGTACTTC
CASSQDLWTYEQYF
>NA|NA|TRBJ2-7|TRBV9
TGTGCCAGCATGGCAGGGACCTCCTACGAGCAGTACTTC
CASMAGTSYEQYF
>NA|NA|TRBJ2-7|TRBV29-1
TGCAGCGTTGAAGATGGTTGGGGGGAATTCTACGAGCAGTACTTC
CSVEDGWGEFYEQYF
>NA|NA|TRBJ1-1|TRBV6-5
TGTGCCAGCGGGACCCCGGACACTGAAGCTTTCTTT
CASGTPDTEAFF
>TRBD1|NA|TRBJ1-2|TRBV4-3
TGCGCCAGCAGCCAAGTGGGACAGGGGCACAGCTACACCTTC
CASSQVGQGHSYTF
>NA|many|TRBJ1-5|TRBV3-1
TGTGCCAGCAGCCAAGACAGGGATCAGCCCCAGCATTTT
CASSQDRDQPQHF
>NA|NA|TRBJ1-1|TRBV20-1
TGCAGTGCTAGAGATCCAAGGAGGAACACTGAAGCTTTCTTT
CSARDPRRNTEAFF
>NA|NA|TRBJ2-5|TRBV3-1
TGTGCCAGCAGCCGACTAAGGGGCGAACAAGAGACCCAGTACTTC
CASSRLRGEQETQYF
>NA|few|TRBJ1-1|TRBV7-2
TGTGCCAGCAGCGCCCGGACAAGCATGAACACTGAAGCTTTCTTT
CASSARTSMNTEAFF
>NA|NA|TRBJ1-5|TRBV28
TGTGCCAGCAGTTTATACGCCGCTTATAGCAATCAGCCCCAGCATTTT
CASSLYAAYSNQPQHF
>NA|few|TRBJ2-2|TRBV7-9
TGTGCTTCCACCGCACGGGGTCCCACCGGGGAGCTGTTTTTT
CASTARGPTGELFF
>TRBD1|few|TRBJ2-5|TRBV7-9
TGTGCCAGCAGCCTTTCCCACCGCTCGACAGGGGAAGAGACCCAGTACTTC
CASSLSHRSTGEETQYF
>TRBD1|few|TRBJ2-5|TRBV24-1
TGTGCCACCGGGGGACAGGGTGGGCAAGAGACCCAGTACTTC
CATGGQGGQETQYF
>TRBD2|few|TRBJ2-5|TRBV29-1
TGCAGCGTGGGGGAACTAGCGGGATTGGAGACCCAGTACTTC
CSVGELAGLETQYF
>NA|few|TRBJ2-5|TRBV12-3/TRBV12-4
TGTGCCAGCAGTTTTGCAGAGCCAGAGACCCAGTACTTC
CASSFAEPETQYF
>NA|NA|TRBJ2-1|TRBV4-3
TGCGCCAGCAGCCAAGATTCGGAAAAGAATGAGCAGTTCTTC
CASSQDSEKNEQFF
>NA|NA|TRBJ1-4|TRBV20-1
TGCAGTGCTAGTGACCTGTCTGTTTATCTCGGGGAAAAACTGTTTTTT
CSASDLSVYLGEKLFF
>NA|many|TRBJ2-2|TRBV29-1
TGCAGCGTTGTGTCGACCGGGGAGCTGTTTTTT
CSVVSTGELFF
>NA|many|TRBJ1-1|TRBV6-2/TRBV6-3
TGTGCCAGCAGGGAGGACACTGAAGCTTTCTTT
CASREDTEAFF
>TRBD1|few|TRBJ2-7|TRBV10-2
TGCGCCAGCAGTGAGATCTGGACAGGGGAGAATATAGGGCAGTACTTC
CASSEIWTGENIGQYF
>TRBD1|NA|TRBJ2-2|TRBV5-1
TGCGCCAGCAGCGTGACAGGGGGCACCGGGGAGCTGTTTTTT
CASSVTGGTGELFF
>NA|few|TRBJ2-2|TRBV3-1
TGTGCCAGCAGCTTCATCGCCGGGGAGCTGTTTTTT
CASSFIAGELFF
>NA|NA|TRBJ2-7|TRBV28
TGTGCCAGCAGTTTTAGGGACACTCCCCACGAGCAGTACTTC
CASSFRDTPHEQYF
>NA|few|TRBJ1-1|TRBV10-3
TGTGCCATCACGCAGTCTATATACACTGAAGCTTTCTTT
CAITQSIYTEAFF
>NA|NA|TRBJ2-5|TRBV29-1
TGCAGCGCTCTGGAGGGGTCGGAGACCCAGTACTTC
CSALEGSETQYF
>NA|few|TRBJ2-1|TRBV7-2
TGTGCCAGCAGCCCCCGGTGGCAGTACAATGAGCAGTTCTTC
CASSPRWQYNEQFF
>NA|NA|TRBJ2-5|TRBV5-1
TGCGCCAGCAGCTTACAGGGACCAGAGACCCAGTACTTC
CASSLQGPETQYF
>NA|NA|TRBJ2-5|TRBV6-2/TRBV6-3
TGTGCCAGCACTCCTTCCCCTCCGCAAGAGACCCAGTACTTC
CASTPSPPQETQYF
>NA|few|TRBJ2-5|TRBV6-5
TGTGCCAGCAGTAACTACCGGGGCAAGACCCAGTACTTC
CASSNYRGKTQYF
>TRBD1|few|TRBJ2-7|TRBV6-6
TGTGCCAGCAGTTCTCCGGGACAGGGAATCTACGAGCAGTACTTC
CASSSPGQGIYEQYF
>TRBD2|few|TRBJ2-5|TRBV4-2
TGTGCCAGCAGCCAAGATCGGTGGACTAGCGAAGAGACCCAGTACTTC
CASSQDRWTSEETQYF
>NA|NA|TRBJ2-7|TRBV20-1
TGCAGTGCTAGAGCCCGGGACACCACCTACGAGCAGTACTTC
CSARARDTTYEQYF
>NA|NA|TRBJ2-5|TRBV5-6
TGTGCCAGCAGCCCGAACGGACTAATGGAGACCCAGTACTTC
CASSPNGLMETQYF
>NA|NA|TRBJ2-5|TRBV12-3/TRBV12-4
TGTGCCAGCACCCACACGGGGTGGAGGGAGACCCAGTACTTC
CASTHTGWRETQYF
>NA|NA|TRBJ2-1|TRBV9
TGTGCCAGCAGCGAGGGAGATGCTGAGCAGTTCTTC
CASSEGDAEQFF
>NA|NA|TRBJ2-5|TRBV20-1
TGCAGTGCTGCCCCCGGGACTCTCCAAGAGACCCAGTACTTC
CSAAPGTLQETQYF
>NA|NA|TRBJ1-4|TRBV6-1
TGTGCCAGCAGTGGGACAGAAAAACTGTTTTTT
CASSGTEKLFF
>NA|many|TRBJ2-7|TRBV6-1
TGTGCCAGCAGTGACAGCTCCTACGAGCAGTACTTC
CASSDSSYEQYF
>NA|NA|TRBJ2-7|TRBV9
TGTGCCAGCAGCGTAGGAGGGTCCCCCAGGAAGCAGTACTTC
CASSVGGSPRKQYF
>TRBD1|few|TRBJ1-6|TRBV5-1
TGCGCCAGCAGCTCTATTGGGACAGGGAGGTCACCCCTCCACTTT
CASSSIGTGRSPLHF
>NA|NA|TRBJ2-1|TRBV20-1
TGCAGTGCCCTAGGGGGGGATACGAATGAGCAGTTCTTC
CSALGGDTNEQFF
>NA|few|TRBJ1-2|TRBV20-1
TGCAGTGCTAGAAAGGGTGACTATGGCTACACCTTC
CSARKGDYGYTF
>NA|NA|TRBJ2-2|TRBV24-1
TGTGCCACCAGTGACTCGGACACCCCCGGGGAGCTGTTTTTT
CATSDSDTPGELFF
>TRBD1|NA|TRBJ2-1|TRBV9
TGTGCCAGCAGCCCTCTCTCCGGGACAGGGGCCAATGAGCAGTTCTTC
CASSPLSGTGANEQFF
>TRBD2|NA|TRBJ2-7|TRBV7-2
TGTGCCAGCAGCCTCCTAGCGGGGGCCCGCCCCCTCGAGCAGTACTTC
CASSLLAGARPLEQYF
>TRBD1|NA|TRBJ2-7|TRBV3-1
TGTGCCAGCAGCTATGAGTCGGACAGGGCGGGAAGCGAGCAGTACTTC
CASSYESDRAGSEQYF
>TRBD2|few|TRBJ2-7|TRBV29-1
TGCAGCTCTGCCGGCCTACTAGCGGGAGGTCCGTACGAGCAGTACTTC
CSSAGLLAGGPYEQYF
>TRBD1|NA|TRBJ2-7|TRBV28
TGTGCCAGCTTCCCGGGACAGGGAGAGGACGAGCAGTACTTC
CASFPGQGEDEQYF
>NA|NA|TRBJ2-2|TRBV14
TGTGCCAGCAGCCCTATCGGCCTAGGAGAGCTCATCACCGGGGAGCTGTTTTTT
CASSPIGLGELITGELFF